Following are 24 T cell receptor beta chains from one sample sequenced in a study of vaccination and CD4 T cells after COVID-19. The treatment denotes: approximately nine-day PBMC culture with coronavirus spike peptide pools or control peptides (ViraFEST assay). These receptors' antigens are unknown. The assay that was used to sequence DNA from cultured CD4+ T cells was the Oncomine TCR Beta short-read assay. TCRdb reprocessed the PCR reads via MiXCR and lists one record per CDR3 protein. Among under 20,000 distinct CDR3 sequences, about 51% were seen once, and the ten largest hold around 10%. The sample comprised CD4+ T cells from blood, cultured in vitro. These receptors were collected from a human donor who had recovered from COVID-19.

This clonotype showed up just a few times. The rearrangement uses TRBV7-3 and TRBJ1-6; D gene uncertain. CDR3 length: 13 residues. Germline CDR1 is SGHTA and CDR2 is FQGTGA. V lost 1 base, J lost 7 bases, and 5 bases lay in between. CDR3 in DNA: TGTGCCAGCAGCTTAAGCGTAAATTCACCCCTCCACTTT. This encodes CASSLSVNSPLHF.

The chain joins TRBV20-1 to TRBJ1-2; D is possibly TRBD1 (5 bases). CDR3 length: 13 amino acids. Germline CDR1 DFQATT, CDR2 SNEGSKA (reference sequence). Trimming left V 2 bases short and J 6 bases short, with 13 bases between. CDR3 DNA sequence: TGCAGTGCTAGATTAGGGGAAAAGGATGGCTACACCTTC. It translates to CSARLGEKDGYTF.

This sequence joins TRBV20-1 and TRBJ2-7; D is perhaps TRBD1 or TRBD2 (5 bases each). The CDR3 extends over 13 amino acids. V gave up 5 bases and J gave up 2 bases, with 13 bases separating them. CDR1 is DFQATT and CDR2 is SNEGSKA in the germline V gene (reference sequence). The DNA of the CDR3 is TGCAGTGCTTCGGGACGGCGTCCCTACGAGCAGTACTTC. Protein product: CSASGRRPYEQYF.

This rearrangement joins TRBV28 to TRBJ2-7; TRBD2 might be the D (5 bases). Germline V CDR1 and CDR2: MDHEN, SYDVKM. This CDR3 contains 11 residues. Trimming cost V 6 bases and J 4 bases, with 7 bases left between them. The CDR3 is CASSLAYEQYF. CDR3 DNA: TGTGCCAGCAGCTTAGCGTACGAGCAGTACTTC. The variable domain in full, with the rest retrieved from reference TRBV28 and TRBJ2-7, is DVKVTQSSRYLVKRTGEKVFLECVQDMDHENMFWYRQDPGLGLRLIYFSYDVKMKEKGDIPEGYSVSREKKERFSLILESASTNQTSMYLCASSLAYEQYFGPGTRLTVT.

In this sample, this clonotype turned up a few times. The chain joins TRBV20-1 to TRBJ1-1; tentatively, D is TRBD1 (6 bases). Trimming took off 4 bases at V and 0 bases at J, with 15 bases between the two ends. The CDR3 sequence is 15 residues long. The germline CDR1 and CDR2 sequences are DFQATT and SNEGSKA (reference sequence). Here the CDR3 reads CSAKSGTPMNTEAFF. The CDR3 bases are TGCAGTGCTAAATCCGGGACACCAATGAACACTGAAGCTTTCTTT.

The gene calls are TRBV10-2 and TRBJ1-5, with a possible D match to TRBD1 (6 bases). CDR1 is WSHSY, CDR2 SAAADI, per germline. The CDR3 sequence is 13 residues long. V lost 4 bases, J lost 5 bases, and 9 bases lay in between. The CDR3 bases are TGCGCCAGCAGTGCGAACAGGGATCAGCCCCAGCATTTT. Translating it yields CASSANRDQPQHF.

This clonotype occurred a few times. This chain's CDR3 is CSAKGGSTEAFF. The CDR3 DNA is TGCAGTGCTAAAGGAGGGAGCACTGAAGCTTTCTTT. The chain has TRBV20-1 and TRBJ1-1; the D is unclear. Germline loops: CDR1 DFQATT, CDR2 SNEGSKA (reference sequence). V was trimmed by 4 bases and J by 4 bases, leaving 10 bases between them. This CDR3 region has 12 residues.

The chain couples TRBV5-1 to TRBJ2-7, with D hard to call. V lost 8 bases and J 3 bases, leaving 21 bases between the germline ends. This CDR3 spans 15 amino acids. In germline, CDR1 is SGHRS, CDR2 YFSETQ. Here the CDR3 reads CASRAEPEYYYEQYF. DNA of the CDR3: TGCGCCAGTCGGGCCGAACCCGAATACTACTACGAGCAGTACTTC.

The chain is built from TRBV15 and TRBJ2-2; D is uncertain. V was trimmed by 5 bases and J by 4 bases, leaving 14 bases between them. This CDR3 contains 15 residues. CDR1 is LNHNV, CDR2 YYDKDF, per germline (reference sequence). CDR3 in amino acids: CATSALGSVTGELFF. CDR3 in DNA: TGTGCCACCAGCGCTCTAGGCAGCGTCACCGGGGAGCTGTTTTTT.

The chain uses TRBV20-1 and TRBJ1-5; 7 bases line up with TRBD1. Germline loops: CDR1 DFQATT, CDR2 SNEGSKA (reference sequence). The CDR3 is made up of 14 amino acids. The ends lost 1 base at V and 6 bases at J; junction bases unmatched: 6. The CDR3 region is CSARVVGGSQPQHF. In DNA form, the CDR3 reads TGCAGTGCTAGAGTAGTAGGGGGCAGTCAGCCCCAGCATTTT.

This chain uses TRBV28 with TRBJ2-1; D is perhaps TRBD2 (5 bases). Deletions cut 4 bases from V and 7 bases from J, with 14 bases between. This CDR3 is 14 amino acids long. Germline lookup yields CDR1 MDHEN and CDR2 SYDVKM. CDR3 nucleotide sequence: TGTGCCAGCAGTTCTGCGTCTAGCCGTAATGAGCAGTTCTTC. Encoded protein: CASSSASSRNEQFF.

The sample holds a few counts of this clonotype. This chain connects TRBV2 to TRBJ2-7; 9 nucleotides align to TRBD1. Germline trimming cut 4 bases from V and 2 bases from J; bases unmatched to any gene: 3. The CDR3 extends over 14 amino acids. Looked up from germline, CDR1 is SNHLY and CDR2 is FYNNEI. CDR3 residues: CASSAGTGPYEQYF. CDR3 nucleotides: TGTGCCAGCAGTGCTGGGACAGGGCCCTACGAGCAGTACTTC. Full variable domain (missing parts from reference TRBV2 and TRBJ2-7): EPEVTQTPSHQVTQMGQEVILRCVPISNHLYFYWYRQILGQKVEFLVSFYNNEISEKSEIFDDQFSVERPDGSNFTLKIRSTKLEDSAMYFCASSAGTGPYEQYFGPGTRLTVT.

This chain connects TRBV27 to TRBJ2-2, with D unresolved. Between the trimmed V and J ends, which lost 2 bases and 0 bases, there was a span of 4 bases. There are 14 residues in the CDR3. The V gene's germline CDR1 is MNHEY and CDR2 SMNVEV (reference sequence). CDR3 in amino acids: CASSLPSNTGELFF. The CDR3 bases are TGTGCCAGCAGTTTACCCTCGAACACCGGGGAGCTGTTTTTT.

This clonotype was observed a few times. This chain joins TRBV5-1 and TRBJ1-5; 9 bases are a match to TRBD1. V shed 0 bases and J 3 bases; nucleotides not matched to a gene: 4. The V gene's germline CDR1 is SGHRS and CDR2 YFSETQ. The CDR3 is 16 residues long. For the CDR3, the DNA is TGCGCCAGCAGCTTGGAAGGGACAGGGTTCAATCAGCCCCAGCATTTT. Residues: CASSLEGTGFNQPQHF.

The rearrangement uses TRBV14 and TRBJ2-6, with 7 positions matching TRBD2. This CDR3 spans 18 amino acids. V shed 1 base, J shed 2 bases, and the junction held 8 bases outside the gene matches. Per the germline V gene, CDR1 is SGHDN and CDR2 is FVKESK. The CDR3 DNA reads TGTGCCAGCAGCCAAGTCCCGGGCGGGAGAGCTGGGGCCAACGTCCTGACTTTC. It specifies CASSQVPGGRAGANVLTF.

J is TRBJ1-2 and V is TRBV29-1; no reliable D call. This CDR3 is built from 14 residues. Germline V gene lookup returns CDR1 SQVTM and CDR2 ANQGSEA. Between the trimmed V and J ends, which lost 6 bases and 8 bases, there was a span of 22 bases. This CDR3 is CSVADHNPSMGYTF. The CDR3 nucleotides read TGCAGCGTGGCTGACCACAACCCCTCTATGGGCTACACCTTC.

The rearrangement joins TRBV6-5 to TRBJ2-5; 7 bases agree with TRBD2. The CDR3 spans 16 residues. Germline trimming cut 4 bases from V and 4 bases from J; bases unmatched to any gene: 12. The V gene's germline CDR1 is MNHEY and CDR2 SVGAGI. The CDR3 is CASSLSGAGGLETQYF. Written as DNA, the CDR3 is TGTGCCAGCAGTTTAAGCGGGGCAGGCGGCTTAGAGACCCAGTACTTC.

The chain recombines TRBV2 with TRBJ2-7; 7 bases match TRBD1. Per the germline V gene, CDR1 is SNHLY and CDR2 is FYNNEI. The CDR3 has 14 amino acids. The V and J ends lost 6 bases and 1 base, in that order; junction bases with no gene match: 6. This CDR3 reads CASRTGSSSYEQYF. The CDR3 DNA is TGTGCCAGCAGGACAGGGTCGTCTTCCTACGAGCAGTACTTC.

The chain is built from TRBV24-1 and TRBJ2-2; D might be TRBD1 (6 bases). The germline V gene encodes CDR1 KGHDR and CDR2 SFDVKD. The CDR3 is 18 amino acids. V lost 4 bases, J lost 5 bases, and 22 bases lay in between. This CDR3 is CATSDASVGTLGTGELFF. CDR3 nucleotides: TGTGCCACCAGTGACGCGAGTGTGGGGACATTGGGGACCGGGGAGCTGTTTTTT.

The J gene is TRBJ2-7, the V gene TRBV27; D unclear. Germline CDR1 and CDR2: MNHEY and SMNVEV (reference sequence). V was clipped by 4 bases and J by 2 bases, with 9 bases between them. This CDR3 spans 13 amino acids. Here the CDR3 reads CASSSPTTYEQYF. The CDR3 DNA is TGTGCCAGCAGTTCCCCGACAACCTACGAGCAGTACTTC.

The rearrangement joins TRBV7-3 to TRBJ2-1; D may be TRBD1 (7 bases). Germline V CDR1 and CDR2: SGHTA, FQGTGA. Trimming took off 6 bases at V and 7 bases at J, with 25 bases between the two ends. The CDR3 runs to 17 residues. The CDR3 sequence: CASSRTAGGGSGNEQFF. DNA for the CDR3: TGTGCCAGCAGTCGTACCGCAGGGGGAGGTAGTGGTAATGAGCAGTTCTTC.

This rearrangement joins TRBV19 to TRBJ2-5; TRBD2 matches 9 bases. This CDR3 region has 20 residues. The germline CDR1 and CDR2 sequences are LNHDA and SQIVND (reference sequence). V lost 5 bases to trimming and J lost 2 bases; unmatched junction nucleotides: 21. CDR3 sequence: CASSSGLGGSGSRRQETQYF. As DNA, the CDR3 is TGTGCCAGTAGTTCGGGGCTGGGTGGTAGCGGGAGTCGGCGGCAAGAGACCCAGTACTTC.

V and J are TRBV20-1 and TRBJ2-7, with TRBD2 matching over 15 bases. With 4 bases clipped from V and 9 bases from J, the junction kept 7 bases outside the gene matches. Germline CDR1 and CDR2: DFQATT and SNEGSKA (reference sequence). The CDR3 length is 14 residues. CDR3 nucleotide sequence: TGCAGTGCTAACCCGGGACTAGCGGGGGGCGCGCAGTACTTC. It yields the protein CSANPGLAGGAQYF.

This clonotype was observed a few times. The chain couples TRBV5-1 to TRBJ2-2; D is ambiguous. Germline V gives CDR1 SGHRS, CDR2 YFSETQ. The CDR3 contains 13 residues. The ends were cut back, 4 bases at V and 5 bases at J, with 9 bases in the middle. CDR3 DNA: TGCGCCAGCAGCCGAGATCATACCGGGGAGCTGTTTTTT. Protein product: CASSRDHTGELFF.